The rows below give T cell receptor beta chains drawn from one sample of a study of CD8+CD57+ T cells in acquired aplastic anemia. TCRdb passed the reads through MiXCR, listing each CDR3 protein once. The data show a few hundred thousand distinct CDR3 sequences, roughly 80% seen once. The sequenced sample consisted of sorted CD4+, CD8+, or CD8+CD57+ T cells (not recorded which) from PBMCs. The receptors were sampled from a human donor with aplastic anemia. Each CDR3 is given with its conserved first and last residue. The order of the fields is CDR3 protein, CDR3 DNA, V gene, J gene, D gene, clone size. D genes are given only for firm matches. Size is stated for part of the rows, as once, few or many counts, or as a class when the clone is expanded.

cdr3_aa: CASSQEGSGYGSTF; cdr3_nt: TGCGCCAGCAGCCAGGAAGGGAGTGGGTATGGATCAACCTTC; v_call: TRBV7-8; j_call: TRBJ1-2; d_call: NA; clone_size: NA
cdr3_aa: CASSLGQGVTEAFF; cdr3_nt: TGTGCCAGCAGCTTGGGACAGGGGGTTACTGAAGCTTTCTTT; v_call: TRBV5-5; j_call: TRBJ1-1; d_call: TRBD1; clone_size: NA
cdr3_aa: CASRESTYGYTF; cdr3_nt: TGCGCCAGCAGGGAAAGTACCTATGGCTACACCTTC; v_call: TRBV5-1; j_call: TRBJ1-2; d_call: NA; clone_size: many
cdr3_aa: CASSLLGRANAEHFF; cdr3_nt: TGTGCCAGCAGCCTGCTTGGGCGGGCGAACGCTGAGCATTTCTTC; v_call: TRBV2; j_call: TRBJ2-1; d_call: NA; clone_size: NA
cdr3_aa: CASSSGRDGLVFVYTF; cdr3_nt: TGTGCCAGCAGCTCGGGGAGGGACGGGCTAGTATTTGTCTACACCTTC; v_call: TRBV7-8; j_call: TRBJ1-2; d_call: NA; clone_size: NA
cdr3_aa: CASSLQGTPLHF; cdr3_nt: TGTGCCAGCAGCTTGCAGGGTACCCCCCTCCACTTT; v_call: TRBV7-2; j_call: TRBJ1-6; d_call: NA; clone_size: NA
cdr3_aa: CASSESGRSDTQYF; cdr3_nt: TGCGCCAGCAGTGAGTCAGGGAGGTCAGATACGCAGTATTTT; v_call: TRBV10-1; j_call: TRBJ2-3; d_call: NA; clone_size: few
cdr3_aa: CASSLAGTWDNQSFF; cdr3_nt: TGTGCCAGCAGCTTGGCAGGCACTTGGGACAATCAGTCTTTCTTT; v_call: TRBV9; j_call: TRBJ1-1; d_call: NA; clone_size: NA
cdr3_aa: CASSLALVRQGRGTQYF; cdr3_nt: TGTGCCAGCAGCTTAGCGCTAGTTCGGCAGGGCCGAGGGACCCAGTACTTC; v_call: TRBV7-6; j_call: TRBJ2-5; d_call: NA; clone_size: NA
cdr3_aa: CASGASGTWAQNFYF; cdr3_nt: TGTGCCAGCGGGGCTAGCGGCACTTGGGCGCAGAATTTTTACTTC; v_call: TRBV2; j_call: TRBJ2-5; d_call: TRBD2; clone_size: NA
cdr3_aa: CASSLASNTEKLFQFF; cdr3_nt: TGTGCCAGCAGCTTAGCATCCAATACTGAAAAACTGTTTCAGTTCTTC; v_call: TRBV7-8; j_call: TRBJ2-1; d_call: NA; clone_size: NA
cdr3_aa: CASSLLGEGVAKEQYF; cdr3_nt: TGTGCCAGCAGTCTATTAGGCGAGGGGGTGGCCAAGGAGCAGTACTTC; v_call: TRBV7-2; j_call: TRBJ2-7; d_call: NA; clone_size: NA
cdr3_aa: CASGLQREHSYNEQFF; cdr3_nt: TGTGCCAGCGGCCTTCAGCGGGAGCACTCCTACAATGAGCAGTTCTTC; v_call: TRBV5-6; j_call: TRBJ2-1; d_call: TRBD2; clone_size: many
cdr3_aa: CASSSQKGSGSDYTF; cdr3_nt: TGTGCCAGCAGCTCTCAAAAAGGCTCGGGGAGCGACTACACCTTC; v_call: TRBV7-9; j_call: TRBJ1-2; d_call: NA; clone_size: NA
cdr3_aa: CASGGGGTATEHF; cdr3_nt: TGTGCCAGCGGGGGCGGGGGCACAGCCACGGAGCATTTT; v_call: TRBV7-3; j_call: TRBJ2-3; d_call: NA; clone_size: NA
cdr3_aa: CAISVTGPTYEQYF; cdr3_nt: TGTGCCATCAGTGTGACAGGACCTACCTACGAGCAGTACTTC; v_call: TRBV10-3; j_call: TRBJ2-7; d_call: NA; clone_size: NA
cdr3_aa: CATSAGWWQYF; cdr3_nt: TGTGCCACCAGCGCGGGTTGGTGGCAGTACTTC; v_call: TRBV15; j_call: TRBJ2-7; d_call: NA; clone_size: few
cdr3_aa: CASSYGGNYEQYF; cdr3_nt: TGTGCCAGCAGTTACGGGGGGAACTACGAGCAGTACTTC; v_call: TRBV25-1; j_call: TRBJ2-7; d_call: TRBD2; clone_size: NA
cdr3_aa: CASHPGGVRAEAFF; cdr3_nt: TGTGCCAGTCACCCCGGAGGGGTTAGGGCTGAAGCTTTCTTT; v_call: TRBV6-2/TRBV6-3; j_call: TRBJ1-1; d_call: NA; clone_size: many
cdr3_aa: CASSIASGPDKQHF; cdr3_nt: TGTGCCAGCAGTATAGCGAGCGGACCCGACAAGCAGCATTTT; v_call: TRBV19; j_call: TRBJ1-5; d_call: NA; clone_size: NA
cdr3_aa: CASSVTSLNTEAFF; cdr3_nt: TGTGCCAGCAGCGTGACCTCCCTGAACACTGAAGCTTTCTTT; v_call: TRBV9; j_call: TRBJ1-1; d_call: NA; clone_size: NA
cdr3_aa: CASSVNSGVGDTQYF; cdr3_nt: TGTGCCAGCAGTGTTAATAGCGGGGTAGGCGATACGCAGTATTTT; v_call: TRBV2; j_call: TRBJ2-3; d_call: TRBD2; clone_size: NA
cdr3_aa: CASSSGDTQSFGF; cdr3_nt: TGTGCCAGCAGCTCCGGAGATACGCAGTCGTTTGGCTTT; v_call: TRBV7-9; j_call: TRBJ2-3; d_call: NA; clone_size: NA
cdr3_aa: CASSLVGGDTEAFF; cdr3_nt: TGTGCCAGCAGCTTAGTCGGGGGAGACACTGAAGCTTTCTTT; v_call: TRBV7-2; j_call: TRBJ1-1; d_call: NA; clone_size: few
cdr3_aa: CASSGGTGGATQYF; cdr3_nt: TGTGCCAGCAGCGGAGGGACAGGGGGCGCGACCCAGTACTTC; v_call: TRBV7-3; j_call: TRBJ2-5; d_call: TRBD1; clone_size: NA
cdr3_aa: CASSQSAHGLVYGYTF; cdr3_nt: TGTGCCAGCAGCCAATCAGCCCACGGGCTCGTATATGGCTACACCTTC; v_call: TRBV5-5; j_call: TRBJ1-2; d_call: NA; clone_size: NA
cdr3_aa: CASSSRSSGRSTQYF; cdr3_nt: TGTGCCAGCAGCTCTCGGAGTAGCGGGAGGAGTACGCAGTATTTT; v_call: TRBV7-9; j_call: TRBJ2-3; d_call: TRBD2; clone_size: NA
cdr3_aa: CASSEASGSSYEQYF; cdr3_nt: TGTGCCAGCAGTGAAGCTAGCGGGAGTTCCTACGAGCAGTACTTC; v_call: TRBV6-1; j_call: TRBJ2-7; d_call: TRBD2; clone_size: NA
cdr3_aa: CASSLTFQGTQYF; cdr3_nt: TGTGCCAGCAGCCTGACTTTTCAGGGTACGCAGTATTTT; v_call: TRBV7-2; j_call: TRBJ2-3; d_call: NA; clone_size: NA
cdr3_aa: CASSLMVVTDTQYF; cdr3_nt: TGTGCCAGCAGCTTAATGGTTGTCACCGATACGCAGTATTTT; v_call: TRBV7-8; j_call: TRBJ2-3; d_call: NA; clone_size: NA
cdr3_aa: CASSLVPGELTVGFF; cdr3_nt: TGTGCCAGCAGCTTAGTACCCGGGGAGCTGACTGTTGGATTCTTT; v_call: TRBV7-9; j_call: TRBJ1-1; d_call: NA; clone_size: NA
cdr3_aa: CASSDRGFKVALF; cdr3_nt: TGTGCCAGCAGTGACAGGGGCTTCAAAGTGGCTCTCTTT; v_call: TRBV6-1; j_call: TRBJ1-1; d_call: NA; clone_size: NA
cdr3_aa: CASSIGTGGADYGYTF; cdr3_nt: TGTGCCAGCAGCATCGGTACCGGGGGCGCCGACTATGGCTACACCTTC; v_call: TRBV7-6; j_call: TRBJ1-2; d_call: NA; clone_size: NA
cdr3_aa: CASSFGTEKANVLTF; cdr3_nt: TGTGCCAGCAGCTTCGGGACAGAGAAGGCCAACGTCCTGACTTTC; v_call: TRBV11-3; j_call: TRBJ2-6; d_call: TRBD1; clone_size: NA
cdr3_aa: CASSLDSSTEQFFF; cdr3_nt: TGTGCCAGCAGCTTAGACTCCTCCACTGAGCAGTTCTTCTTT; v_call: TRBV7-2; j_call: TRBJ1-3; d_call: NA; clone_size: once
cdr3_aa: CASSFSLGLASNEQFF; cdr3_nt: TGTGCCAGCAGTTTTTCGCTCGGACTAGCGAGTAATGAGCAGTTCTTC; v_call: TRBV13; j_call: TRBJ2-1; d_call: TRBD2; clone_size: NA
cdr3_aa: CASTDRTSGPGSYNEQFF; cdr3_nt: TGTGCCAGCACTGACAGGACTAGCGGGCCGGGCTCCTACAATGAGCAGTTCTTC; v_call: TRBV19; j_call: TRBJ2-1; d_call: TRBD2; clone_size: NA
cdr3_aa: CASSFVGGNYAQYF; cdr3_nt: TGTGCCAGCAGTTTCGTGGGGGGTAACTACGCGCAGTATTTC; v_call: TRBV7-8; j_call: TRBJ2-7; d_call: NA; clone_size: few
cdr3_aa: CASSYVAGGSAPTF; cdr3_nt: NA; v_call: TRBV7-9; j_call: TRBJ2-3; d_call: NA; clone_size: once
cdr3_aa: CASSGGAETQYF; cdr3_nt: TGCGCCAGCAGTGGGGGGGCGGAGACCCAGTACTTC; v_call: TRBV4-1; j_call: TRBJ2-5; d_call: NA; clone_size: many
cdr3_aa: CASSDQGTNYGYTF; cdr3_nt: TGTGCCAGCAGTGACCAGGGAACTAACTATGGCTACACCTTC; v_call: TRBV2; j_call: TRBJ1-2; d_call: NA; clone_size: NA
cdr3_aa: CASSYGQPTGQLFF; cdr3_nt: TGTGCCAGCAGCTATGGGCAACCGACCGGGCAGCTTTTTTTC; v_call: TRBV2; j_call: TRBJ2-2; d_call: NA; clone_size: NA
cdr3_aa: CASRAIRPNTEALTF; cdr3_nt: TGTGCCAGCAGGGCCATCCGGCCGAACACTGAAGCTTTGACTTTC; v_call: TRBV9; j_call: TRBJ2-6; d_call: NA; clone_size: NA
cdr3_aa: CASSIATGHSNADTQYF; cdr3_nt: TGTGCCAGTAGCATAGCAACCGGACACTCCAATGCAGATACGCAGTATTTT; v_call: TRBV7-8; j_call: TRBJ2-3; d_call: NA; clone_size: NA
cdr3_aa: CASSVEDYPLVKPEAFF; cdr3_nt: TGTGCCAGCAGCGTAGAGGACTATCCCTTGGTGAAGCCTGAAGCTTTCTTT; v_call: TRBV7-2; j_call: TRBJ1-1; d_call: NA; clone_size: once
cdr3_aa: CASSLVPGALFFGPQHF; cdr3_nt: NA; v_call: TRBV7-9; j_call: TRBJ1-5; d_call: NA; clone_size: NA
cdr3_aa: CASSLVRGGGASGYTF; cdr3_nt: TGTGCCAGCAGCTTAGTGAGGGGGGGAGGAGCGAGTGGCTACACCTTC; v_call: TRBV7-2; j_call: TRBJ1-2; d_call: NA; clone_size: NA
cdr3_aa: CASTGMDEQYF; cdr3_nt: TGTGCCAGCACTGGTATGGACGAGCAGTACTTC; v_call: TRBV7-9; j_call: TRBJ2-7; d_call: NA; clone_size: few
cdr3_aa: CASSDLGGRLPGTGELFF; cdr3_nt: TGTGCCAGCAGTGATTTGGGCGGGAGGCTACCGGGAACCGGGGAGCTGTTTTTT; v_call: TRBV6-4; j_call: TRBJ2-2; d_call: TRBD2; clone_size: NA
cdr3_aa: CASSFPGGGATLYF; cdr3_nt: TGTGCCAGCAGCTTTCCGGGAGGTGGCGCAACGCTGTATTTT; v_call: TRBV7-8; j_call: TRBJ2-3; d_call: TRBD2; clone_size: NA
cdr3_aa: CASSLAGGQYF; cdr3_nt: TGCGCCAGCAGCTTAGCGGGCGGGCAGTATTTT; v_call: TRBV7-8; j_call: TRBJ2-3; d_call: TRBD2; clone_size: NA
cdr3_aa: CASSSTSGTSDYNEQFF; cdr3_nt: TGTGCCAGCAGCTCGACTAGCGGGACTAGCGACTACAATGAGCAGTTCTTC; v_call: TRBV7-6; j_call: TRBJ2-1; d_call: TRBD2; clone_size: NA
cdr3_aa: CASSIAGGPYKQYF; cdr3_nt: TGTGCCAGTAGCATAGCGGGGGGACCCTACAAGCAGTATTTT; v_call: TRBV19; j_call: TRBJ2-3; d_call: TRBD2; clone_size: few
cdr3_aa: CASSFPGGTVNTGELFF; cdr3_nt: TGTGCCAGCAGCTTTCCAGGAGGGACAGTGAACACCGGGGAGCTGTTTTTT; v_call: TRBV11-1; j_call: TRBJ2-2; d_call: NA; clone_size: NA
cdr3_aa: CASSLERGRKDTQYF; cdr3_nt: TGTGCCAGCAGCTTAGAGAGGGGACGGAAAGATACGCAGTATTTT; v_call: TRBV5-6; j_call: TRBJ2-3; d_call: NA; clone_size: once
cdr3_aa: CASSLMGGPGTENLFF; cdr3_nt: TGTGCCAGCAGCTTAATGGGAGGTCCCGGTACGGAAAATCTGTTTTTT; v_call: TRBV7-8; j_call: TRBJ1-4; d_call: NA; clone_size: NA
cdr3_aa: CASSESGKRAEAFF; cdr3_nt: TGTGCCAGCAGTGAATCGGGGAAGAGAGCTGAAGCTTTCTTT; v_call: TRBV6-1; j_call: TRBJ1-1; d_call: NA; clone_size: NA
cdr3_aa: CASSLAGDPATRYF; cdr3_nt: TGTGCCAGCAGCTTAGCTGGAGATCCCGCTACGCGGTATTTT; v_call: TRBV7-8; j_call: TRBJ2-3; d_call: NA; clone_size: NA
cdr3_aa: CASSLDLEETQYF; cdr3_nt: TGTGCCAGCAGCTTAGATCTAGAGGAGACCCAGTACTTC; v_call: TRBV11-3; j_call: TRBJ2-5; d_call: NA; clone_size: NA
cdr3_aa: CASSVMSKHYEQYF; cdr3_nt: TGTGCCAGCAGCGTTATGAGTAAACACTACGAGCAGTATTTT; v_call: TRBV9; j_call: TRBJ2-3; d_call: NA; clone_size: NA